The rows below give T cell receptor beta chains drawn from one sample of a study of shared clonotypes between healthy human individuals. Sequenced by immunoSEQ multiplex PCR; TCRdb stores in-frame clones only, minus some. The sample records roughly 550,000 clones, 95% to 96% being singletons. Sample: naive CD8+ T cells sorted from blood. These receptors came from a woman between 25 and 40 years old in good health. The CDR3 runs from the conserved cysteine through the conserved F or W. The D gene is left open where the match is weak.

v_gene	j_gene	len	d_gene	CDR3aa	CDR3nt
TRBV28	TRBJ2-7	13	NA	CASTLMGGYEQYF	TGTGCCAGCACCCTCATGGGGGGCTACGAGCAGTACTTC
TRBV29-1	TRBJ2-2	11	NA	CSVPTAGELFF	TGCAGCGTTCCCACCGCCGGGGAGCTGTTTTTT
TRBV25-1	TRBJ2-7	12	NA	CASSEYGTGLNF	TGTGCCAGCAGTGAATACGGAACAGGGCTCAACTTC
TRBV6-5	TRBJ2-7	13	NA	CASSLGLADEQYF	TGTGCCAGCAGCCTGGGACTTGCGGACGAGCAGTACTTC
TRBV27	TRBJ2-2	16	NA	CASSFSWGENTGELFF	TGTGCCAGCAGTTTCTCGTGGGGGGAGAACACCGGGGAGCTGTTTTTT
TRBV28	TRBJ2-7	15	TRBD1	CASSPRQGNLYEQYF	TGTGCCAGCAGTCCCAGACAGGGGAACCTGTACGAGCAGTACTTC
TRBV29-1	TRBJ2-7	11	NA	CSVVGTYEQYF	TGCAGCGTTGTCGGGACCTACGAGCAGTACTTC
TRBV12-2	TRBJ2-2	16	NA	CASRFTMGHFTGELFF	TGTGCAAGTCGCTTCACTATGGGGCATTTCACCGGGGAGCTGTTTTTT
TRBV19	TRBJ2-1	19	TRBD2	CASSPYPTGTRRPGDEQFF	TGTGCCAGTAGCCCGTACCCCACCGGGACTAGAAGGCCTGGGGATGAGCAGTTCTTC
TRBV6-6	TRBJ1-1	14	NA	CASSRDDRYTEAFF	TGTGCCAGCAGTCGAGACGACAGGTACACTGAAGCTTTCTTT
TRBV28	TRBJ1-5	14	NA	CASSFREVDQPQHF	TGTGCCAGCAGTTTCCGGGAGGTGGATCAGCCCCAGCATTTT
TRBV4-1	TRBJ1-1	15	NA	CASSQLRHWNTEAFF	TGCGCCAGCAGCCAACTTAGACACTGGAACACTGAAGCTTTCTTT
TRBV27	TRBJ2-7	14	TRBD2	CASKLAGVLGEQYF	TGTGCCAGCAAACTAGCGGGAGTGTTAGGCGAGCAGTACTTC
TRBV7-3	TRBJ2-1	12	TRBD2	CASSYSGREQFF	TGTGCCAGCAGCTATAGCGGGAGGGAGCAGTTCTTC
TRBV5-4	TRBJ1-2	13	NA	CASRWDTRYGYTF	TGTGCCAGCAGATGGGACACTCGCTATGGCTACACCTTC
TRBV7-8	TRBJ2-3	17	TRBD2	CASSLVVGEGPTDTQYF	TGTGCCAGCAGCTTAGTAGTGGGGGAGGGTCCTACAGATACGCAGTATTTT
TRBV6-1	TRBJ1-3	15	NA	CASSEGWASGNTIYF	TGTGCCAGCAGTGAAGGGTGGGCCTCTGGAAACACCATATATTTT
TRBV28	TRBJ1-5	15	NA	CASKFGPTANQPQHF	TGTGCCAGCAAATTCGGTCCTACCGCAAATCAGCCCCAGCATTTT
TRBV7-9	TRBJ2-2	18	NA	CASRLELSGPRGTGELFF	TGTGCCAGCAGACTCGAGCTTAGCGGACCGCGGGGCACCGGGGAGCTGTTTTTT
TRBV19	TRBJ2-7	15	TRBD2	CASSAGVPISYEQYF	TGTGCCAGTTCGGCGGGAGTGCCTATCTCCTACGAGCAGTACTTC
TRBV7-9	TRBJ1-1	15	NA	CASSSLGGKGTEAFF	TGTGCCAGCAGCTCCCTTGGGGGGAAAGGCACTGAAGCTTTCTTT
TRBV4-1	TRBJ2-2	17	NA	CASSQDTITASTGELFF	TGCGCCAGCAGCCAAGATACAATAACGGCGAGTACCGGGGAGCTGTTTTTT
TRBV28	TRBJ1-5	15	NA	CASSFSRWGYQPQHF	TGTGCCAGCAGTTTCTCCCGTTGGGGCTATCAGCCCCAGCATTTT
TRBV27	TRBJ1-2	15	NA	CASSFYDRANYGYTF	TGTGCCAGCAGTTTTTACGACAGAGCTAACTATGGCTACACCTTC